These 21 T cell receptor beta chains originate from one sample sequenced in a study of shared clonotypes between healthy human individuals. The assay was immunoSEQ multiplex PCR, and TCRdb's table has in-frame clones only and misses some. The repertoire includes about 2.3 million clones, over 90% of them detected once, and under 0.45% sits in the top ten. Sequenced: naive CD4+ T cells from PBMCs. The subset: CD45RA+ positively selected. The origin of the receptors is a man aged 18-30 years in good health. Some clones in this sample may be carry-over from other donors' samples.

This clone appeared once. CDR3 protein: CASKVSGPYEQYF. Written as DNA, the CDR3 is TGTGCCAGCAAGGTTAGCGGACCCTACGAGCAGTACTTC. The chain uses TRBV6-5 and TRBJ2-7; tentative D call: TRBD2 (6 bases). V lost 7 bases, J lost 2 bases, and 12 bases lay in between. The CDR3 spans 13 residues. In germline, CDR1 is MNHEY, CDR2 SVGAGI.

The rearrangement joins TRBV2 to TRBJ2-1, with no clear D. V lost 6 bases and J lost 10, with 10 bases in between. There are 11 residues in the CDR3. Germline loops: CDR1 SNHLY, CDR2 FYNNEI. CDR3: CASSPSVEQFF. The CDR3 DNA is TGTGCCAGCAGCCCGTCGGTCGAGCAGTTCTTC.

The rearrangement links TRBV7-2 to TRBJ2-2; D remains unclear. There are 15 residues in the CDR3. Germline lookup yields CDR1 SGHTA and CDR2 FQGNSA. Trimming took off 4 bases at V and 2 bases at J, with 11 bases between the two ends. CDR3 sequence: CASSSRARNTGELFF. CDR3 in DNA: TGTGCCAGCAGCTCACGGGCGAGAAACACCGGGGAGCTGTTTTTT.

Details on this clone: In the same sample, other DNA sequences code for this CDR3. The chain uses TRBV20-1 and TRBJ2-5; no clear D. This CDR3 is 11 amino acids long. Between the trimmed V and J ends, which lost 5 bases and 4 bases, there was a span of 8 bases. Germline V CDR1 and CDR2: DFQATT, SNEGSKA (reference sequence). This CDR3 reads CSARPGETQYF. The DNA for the CDR3 is TGCAGTGCTCGTCCCGGAGAGACCCAGTACTTC.

The chain combines TRBV7-2 with TRBJ2-2, with D hard to call. V lost 2 bases and J 2 bases, leaving 9 bases between the germline ends. The length of the CDR3 is 15 residues. Germline loops: CDR1 SGHTA, CDR2 FQGNSA. CDR3 sequence (DNA): TGTGCCAGCAGCTTACTCGGACGTAACACCGGGGAGCTGTTTTTT. Translation gives CASSLLGRNTGELFF.

The chain recombines TRBV7-2 with TRBJ2-5; 9 nucleotides align to TRBD2. Per the germline V gene, CDR1 is SGHTA and CDR2 is FQGNSA. The V gene end was trimmed by 1 base and the J gene end by 5 bases; junction bases not matched to a gene: 8. This CDR3 comprises 16 residues. In DNA, the CDR3 is TGTGCCAGCAGCTTAGTTGGAGCGGGGGGCCGGGAGACCCAGTACTTC. Amino acid sequence: CASSLVGAGGRETQYF.

The chain employs TRBV6-1 and TRBJ1-4, with a possible D match to TRBD1 (5 bases). Germline V gene lookup returns CDR1 MNHNS and CDR2 SASEGT. The germline V and J ends were trimmed by 8 bases and 8 bases, with 21 bases remaining between them. The CDR3 is 15 residues long. The CDR3 here is CASRPPGQGLEKLFF. The DNA of the CDR3 is TGTGCCAGCCGACCCCCAGGGCAGGGTTTAGAAAAACTGTTTTTT.

CDR3 sequence reads: CAISERKGLGRNTGELFF. CDR3 bases: TGTGCCATCAGTGAGCGAAAGGGCCTCGGACGAAACACCGGGGAGCTGTTTTTT. This chain connects TRBV10-3 to TRBJ2-2; D is unclear. The length of the CDR3 is 18 residues. With 2 bases removed from V and 2 bases from J, the gap between germline ends came to 18 bases. CDR1 is ENHRY and CDR2 is SYGVKD in the germline V gene.

There are a few counts of this clone. This same CDR3 is encoded by further DNA sequences in the sample. The chain carries TRBV6-5 and TRBJ2-7; 8 nucleotides line up with TRBD1. The trim removed 0 bases at V and 2 bases at J, leaving 3 bases unmatched. The length of the CDR3 is 15 residues. Looked up from germline, CDR1 is MNHEY and CDR2 is SVGAGI. The CDR3 DNA reads as TGTGCCAGCAGTTACTCAGGACAGGGAACCTACGAGCAGTACTTC. Its protein is CASSYSGQGTYEQYF.

The sample holds one count of this clone. This chain joins TRBV29-1 and TRBJ2-1, with D possibly matching TRBD2 (5 bases). CDR1 is SQVTM and CDR2 is ANQGSEA in the germline V gene. The CDR3 extends over 13 amino acids. Trimming left V 3 bases short and J 6 bases short, with 12 bases between. CDR3 loop: CSVERATRNEQFF. The CDR3 coding sequence is TGCAGCGTTGAGAGGGCGACTCGCAATGAGCAGTTCTTC.

V gene TRBV10-3 combines with J gene TRBJ1-2; no reliable D call. V was shortened by 7 bases and J by 0 bases, with 9 bases between the two germline ends. Germline V gene data show CDR1 as ENHRY and CDR2 as SYGVKD. CDR3 length: 13 amino acids. The CDR3 loop is CAITSITNYGYTF. The CDR3 nucleotides are TGTGCCATCACGAGTATCACTAACTATGGCTACACCTTC.

Points on this clone: The same CDR3 also results from other DNA sequences found in this sample. The V call is TRBV5-4, the J call TRBJ2-1; maybe TRBD1 (5 bases). Germline CDR1 and CDR2: SGHNT and YYREEE (reference sequence). Trimming removed 0 bases at V and 4 bases at J, with 5 bases between. CDR3 length: 13 residues. CDR3 nucleotides: TGTGCCAGCAGCTTGGGACAGTACAATGAGCAGTTCTTC. It is translated as CASSLGQYNEQFF.

The V call is TRBV6-5, the J call TRBJ2-3; D is unresolved. The CDR3 covers 13 residues. Germline V CDR1 and CDR2: MNHEY, SVGAGI. V was trimmed by 4 bases and J by 3 bases, leaving 8 bases between them. The CDR3: CASSSGGTDTQYF. The CDR3 DNA reads TGTGCCAGCAGTTCAGGCGGTACAGATACGCAGTATTTT.

The V gene is TRBV29-1, the J gene TRBJ2-2, with D tentatively TRBD1 (6 bases). The CDR3 is 14 amino acids. V dropped 6 bases and J dropped 0 bases, with 11 bases sitting between them. CDR1 is SQVTM, CDR2 ANQGSEA, per germline. CDR3 amino acids: CSVGTQTNTGELFF. CDR3 nucleotides: TGCAGCGTAGGGACACAAACGAACACCGGGGAGCTGTTTTTT.

The gene calls are TRBV9 and TRBJ2-7; 10 bases are a match to TRBD2. V dropped 3 bases and J dropped 0; count of bases not matched to a gene: 3. Germline-derived CDR1 and CDR2 are SGDLS and YYNGEE. The CDR3 totals 15 residues. The CDR3 nucleotides read TGTGCCAGCAGCGGCGGACTAGCGGACTCCTACGAGCAGTACTTC. Translating gives CASSGGLADSYEQYF.

This rearrangement joins TRBV10-3 to TRBJ2-7; D may be TRBD1 or TRBD2 (6 bases each). The V end lost 3 bases, the J end lost 6 bases, and 15 bases lay between the germline ends. The CDR3 has 14 residues. Looked up from germline, CDR1 is ENHRY and CDR2 is SYGVKD. The CDR3 region has the DNA TGTGCCATCAGTGATGGGACCGGGGGCCGCGAGCAGTACTTC. It translates to CAISDGTGGREQYF.

The V and J genes are TRBV7-9 and TRBJ2-3, with D possibly being TRBD1 (6 bases). The length of the CDR3 is 15 residues. V shed 5 bases and J shed 0 bases, with 12 bases lying between them. The germline V gene encodes CDR1 SEHNR and CDR2 FQNEAQ (reference sequence). This CDR3 reads CASSPTGMSTDTQYF. Written as DNA, the CDR3 is TGTGCCAGCAGCCCAACAGGGATGAGCACAGATACGCAGTATTTT.

V is TRBV5-1 and J is TRBJ1-2; D might be TRBD1 (6 bases). The germline V gene has CDR1 SGHRS and CDR2 YFSETQ. The CDR3 is made up of 13 amino acids. V lost 5 bases and J 8 bases, leaving 16 bases between the germline ends. Here the CDR3 DNA reads TGCGCCAGCAGTCACGACAGGAAAGAAGGCTACACCTTC. It encodes CASSHDRKEGYTF. Full variable domain (rest looked up from reference TRBV5-1 and TRBJ1-2): KAGVTQTPRYLIKTRGQQVTLSCSPISGHRSVSWYQQTPGQGLQFLFEYFSETQRNKGNFPGRFSGRQFSNSRSEMNVSTLELGDSALYLCASSHDRKEGYTFGSGTRLTVV.

This clone was picked up one time. The chain is built from TRBV7-3 and TRBJ2-2; a weak D match, TRBD2 (6 bases). Trimming cost V 0 bases and J 6 bases, with 11 bases left between them. Germline lookup yields CDR1 SGHTA and CDR2 FQGTGA. This CDR3 has 15 amino acids. The CDR3 here is CASSLTGTGAGELFF. CDR3 DNA: TGTGCCAGCAGCTTAACCGGGACGGGAGCCGGGGAGCTGTTTTTT.

CDR3 DNA sequence: TGTGCCGCCATGAACACTGAAGCTTTCTTT. Its protein is CAAMNTEAFF. V usage is TRBV30 and J usage is TRBJ1-1; D ambiguous. The germline CDR1 and CDR2 sequences are GTSNPN and SVGIG (reference sequence). The CDR3 runs 10 residues. Between the trimmed V and J ends, which lost 8 bases and 0 bases, there was a span of 4 bases.

This sequence joins TRBV25-1 and TRBJ2-1; the D is unclear. Germline V gene lookup returns CDR1 MGHDK and CDR2 SYGVNS. Trimming cost V 6 bases and J 9 bases, with 18 bases left between them. The CDR3 extends over 14 amino acids. CDR3 loop: CASRTGKDLSEQFF. CDR3 in DNA: TGTGCCAGCAGGACGGGCAAGGATCTAAGTGAGCAGTTCTTC.